A single T cell receptor beta chain is shown here with its context. Its antigen is as yet unknown. Generated by immunoSEQ multiplex PCR, the TCRdb table keeps only in-frame clones and is missing some. The top ten clones hold about 4.6% of a sample with around 150,000 clones, roughly 89% of them seen once. This sample is drawn from a study of T cell responses to AZD1222 COVID-19 vaccine. Study at large: The study pooled second doses at about 4 or about 12 weeks. Findings and caveats of the study: Vaccine-associated CD4 TCRs ranged over spike, dominating at 160-218 and 743-854. Spike-specific TCR breadth and depth rose after two AZD1222 doses.

The CDR3 runs 13 residues. V lost 8 bases and J 4 bases, leaving 15 bases between the germline ends. The V gene's germline CDR1 is GTSNPN and CDR2 SVGIG (reference sequence). The sequence came from an adult in good health. This rearrangement joins TRBV30 to TRBJ2-1, with D possibly being TRBD1 (6 bases). Sequencing was performed on peripheral blood, taken on day 0 of AZD1222 vaccination. For the CDR3, the DNA is TGTGCCATATCCTTGGACAGTTACAATGAGCAGTTCTTC. The encoded protein is CAISLDSYNEQFF.